The present TCR beta chain was sequenced within a study of T cells after yellow fever vaccination. Study-wide context: Preparation of fractions with low cell numbers was performed using SMART-Seq v4 Ultra Low Input. Study-wide results and limits: Abundant bulk-derived clonotypes could contaminate FACS-sorted repertoires. After the booster, 95% to 98% of CD4 and roughly nine tenths of CD8 primary-response clones were re-detected.

The CDR3 runs to 14 residues. Germline V CDR1 and CDR2: MNHNY, SVGAGI (reference sequence). The V end was cut by 6 bases, the J end by 8 bases, with 20 bases between. Only a few counts were recorded for this clonotype. The antigen remains undetermined. TCRdb re-derived calls from the 5' RACE reads in MiXCR, one entry per CDR3 protein. The profile shows hundreds of thousands of distinct CDR3 sequences, roughly 4.3% of them singletons. The material was PBMCs, obtained 5 days after the yellow fever booster vaccination. J is TRBJ2-7 and V is TRBV6-6, with D perhaps matching TRBD2 (5 bases). This clonotype was sampled from a man in his late teens or twenties who received the YFV17D yellow fever vaccine. The DNA of the CDR3 is TGTGCCAGCAGGGACCCACTAGTGCGGAGAAAGCAGTACTTC. Its translation: CASRDPLVRRKQYF.